The 3 T cell receptor beta chains given below trace back to one sample, sequenced in a study of vaccination and CD4 T cells after COVID-19. Treatment indicated: roughly ten-day PBMC culture with coronavirus spike peptide pools or control peptides (ViraFEST assay). The Oncomine TCR Beta short-read assay was what sequenced the DNA obtained from cultured CD4+ T cells. One entry per CDR3 protein results from TCRdb running MiXCR on the PCR reads. The data contain some 15,000 distinct CDR3 sequences, 65% to 85% of them singletons. No cognate antigen is known for these TCRs. The material sequenced was CD4+ T cells from blood, cultured in vitro. The receptors were sampled from a human donor who had recovered from COVID-19.

This clonotype was picked up a small number of times. The genes are TRBV7-3 and TRBJ1-6, with D unclear. This CDR3 comprises 16 residues. V shed 0 bases and J shed 6 bases, with 12 bases lying between them. From germline, CDR1 is SGHTA and CDR2 FQGTGA. In DNA form, the CDR3 reads TGTGCCAGCAGCTTAACGGGCAGCAGAGTTAATTCACCCCTCCACTTT. It is translated as CASSLTGSRVNSPLHF. The variable domain in full, completed from reference TRBV7-3 and TRBJ1-6, reads GAGVSQTPSNKVTEKGKYVELRCDPISGHTALYWYRQSLGQGPEFLIYFQGTGAADDSGLPNDRFFAVRPEGSVSTLKIQRTERGDSAVYLCASSLTGSRVNSPLHFGNGTRLTVT.

This clonotype has just a few counts. The V call is TRBV19, the J call TRBJ1-5; perhaps TRBD1 as D (6 bases). The ends were cut back, 5 bases at V and 0 bases at J, with 14 bases in the middle. Per germline, CDR1 LNHDA and CDR2 SQIVND (reference sequence). This CDR3 has 16 amino acids. Written as DNA, the CDR3 is TGTGCCAGTAGTCTAGGGACAACGTATAGCAATCAGCCCCAGCATTTT. Translating gives CASSLGTTYSNQPQHF.

This clonotype was recorded a few times. This chain links TRBV7-3 with TRBJ1-2; 7 bases match TRBD1. The length of the CDR3 is 16 residues. Germline V CDR1 and CDR2: SGHTA, FQGTGA. Unmatched junction bases numbered 15, after V lost 5 bases and J lost 6 bases. CDR3 coding DNA: TGTGCCAGCAGCCCGCAGACAGGGCTGGGGGCGGATGGCTACACCTTC. Translated, it gives CASSPQTGLGADGYTF.